The 25 T cell receptor beta chains below were found in one sample sequenced in a study of glioma-infiltrating T cells after dendritic cell vaccination. Time point noted: after dendritic cell vaccination, including at tumor progression/relapse. Clones were sequenced by immunoSEQ multiplex PCR, and TCRdb holds only the in-frame ones, with some missing. The data contain under 130,000 clones, around 90% of them singletons. This material consisted of blood, taken after dendritic cell vaccination. The receptors come from a human donor with glioblastoma.

The V call is TRBV5-1, the J call TRBJ1-2, with D possibly TRBD1 on 5 matching bases. This CDR3 contains 15 residues. The germline V gene has CDR1 SGHRS and CDR2 YFSETQ. Trimming removed 0 bases from V and 2 bases from J, with 11 bases in between. The CDR3 sequence is CASSLGVRVNYGYTF. The CDR3 DNA sequence: TGCGCCAGCAGCTTGGGCGTCAGGGTAAACTATGGCTACACCTTC.

This rearrangement joins TRBV2 to TRBJ2-2, with D maybe TRBD1 (5 bases). This CDR3 is built from 16 residues. The germline V and J ends were trimmed by 7 bases and 2 bases, with 17 bases remaining between them. Germline V gene data show CDR1 as SNHLY and CDR2 as FYNNEI. CDR3 sequence (DNA): TGTGCCAGCACTAAGGACACAACTTTAAACACCGGGGAGCTGTTTTTT. Translating it yields CASTKDTTLNTGELFF.

This chain connects TRBV12-5 to TRBJ1-1; no clear D. V lost 5 bases, J lost 1 base, and 11 bases lay in between. Per germline, CDR1 LGHNT and CDR2 FRNRAP. The CDR3 has 14 amino acids. CDR3 DNA sequence: TGTGCTAGTGGTCGAGGAACACCGAACACTGAAGCTTTCTTT. This translates into CASGRGTPNTEAFF.

This chain joins TRBV6-1 and TRBJ2-2; no definite D call. The CDR3 is 16 amino acids. Per germline, CDR1 MNHNS and CDR2 SASEGT. The ends were cut back, 2 bases at V and 0 bases at J, with 10 bases in the middle. The CDR3 DNA follows: TGTGCCAGCAGTGAAAGCATAAACCCGAACACCGGGGAGCTGTTTTTT. Amino acids: CASSESINPNTGELFF.

The chain has TRBV10-2 and TRBJ1-4, with a weak D call TRBD1 (6 bases). V was trimmed by 6 bases and J by 3 bases, leaving 11 bases between them. Germline CDR1 reads WSHSY; CDR2 reads SAAADI. The CDR3 loop spans 14 amino acids. CDR3 region: CASSYQGSNEKLFF. The DNA of the CDR3 is TGCGCCAGCAGCTATCAGGGGTCTAATGAAAAACTGTTTTTT.

The chain combines TRBV5-1 with TRBJ2-1; D not certain. Germline values: CDR1 SGHRS, CDR2 YFSETQ. The CDR3 has 15 amino acids. The V and J ends lost 2 bases and 8 bases respectively, with 17 bases between them. In nucleotides, the CDR3 is TGCGCCAGCAGCTTCGTGGGCGCAAAACCTGATGAGCAGTTCTTC. It translates to CASSFVGAKPDEQFF.

V and J are TRBV6-1 and TRBJ1-2; weak D call: TRBD1 (5 bases). CDR3 length equals 14 residues. Germline V gene sequence: CDR1 MNHNS, CDR2 SASEGT. V was trimmed by 3 bases and J by 4 bases, leaving 12 bases between them. The CDR3 protein is CASSDRVLGYGYTF. DNA of the CDR3: TGTGCCAGCAGTGACAGGGTTTTAGGCTATGGCTACACCTTC.

This clone was seen a single time. The V call is TRBV27, the J call TRBJ2-3, with 12 bases lining up with TRBD2. The CDR3 sequence is 15 residues long. V was clipped by 5 bases and J by 1 base; unmatched bases: 1. CDR1 MNHEY and CDR2 SMNVEV come from the germline V gene (reference sequence). The CDR3 DNA reads TGTGCCAGCAGTCGGACTAGCGGGGGCACAGATACGCAGTATTTT. Protein product: CASSRTSGGTDTQYF.

In its sample, this clone was seen a few times. The rearrangement uses TRBV6-6 and TRBJ2-5, with 11 positions matching TRBD2. The junction had 0 bases not matched to a gene; V was cut back by 4 bases and J by 5 bases. The CDR3 loop spans 13 amino acids. The germline V gene has CDR1 MNHNY and CDR2 SVGAGI (reference sequence). CDR3 coding DNA: TGTGCCAGCAGTTGGACTAGCGGGGAGACCCAGTACTTC. Amino acids: CASSWTSGETQYF.

This clone ranks as medium-sized (0.01 to 0.1%). The junction does not match germline at one end; this may be a read error. This rearrangement joins TRBV2 to TRBJ1-3; possible D gene TRBD1, 6 bases. The CDR3 loop spans 15 amino acids. Germline lookup yields CDR1 SNHLY and CDR2 FYNNEI. The CDR3 bases are TGCACCGCCAGGGGCCTCGTATCCTCTGGAAACACCATATATTTT. This sequence encodes CTARGLVSSGNTIYF.

The sample holds a few counts of this clone. This sequence joins TRBV19 and TRBJ1-2; 8 nucleotides line up with TRBD1. The CDR3 totals 15 residues. The V gene end was trimmed by 5 bases and the J gene end by 8 bases; junction bases not matched to a gene: 13. Germline V gives CDR1 LNHDA, CDR2 SQIVND (reference sequence). CDR3 nucleotide sequence: TGTGCCAGTAGTGACCGAGGGACAGGTCGGGGCGGCTACACCTTC. Translated: CASSDRGTGRGGYTF.

This chain uses TRBV29-1 with TRBJ1-3; 7 bases align to TRBD1. Per the germline V gene, CDR1 is SQVTM and CDR2 is ANQGSEA. CDR3 size: 15 residues. V lost 2 bases to trimming and J lost 7 bases; unmatched junction nucleotides: 11. The CDR3 nucleotides are TGCAGCGTTGAAAGAACTACAGGGGTTCGGAACACCATATATTTT. This sequence encodes CSVERTTGVRNTIYF.

The chain employs TRBV10-2 and TRBJ2-2, with 8 bases identical to TRBD2. The V gene end was trimmed by 2 bases and the J gene end by 4 bases; junction bases not matched to a gene: 6. The germline CDR1 and CDR2 sequences are WSHSY and SAAADI. This CDR3 has 16 residues. CDR3 sequence (DNA): TGCGCCAGCAGTGAGGGGCGGGCGGGAGGCACCGGGGAGCTGTTTTTT. This sequence encodes CASSEGRAGGTGELFF.

This chain connects TRBV18 to TRBJ2-3; TRBD2 aligns across 8 bases. V lost 4 bases, J lost 4 bases, and 10 bases stayed unmatched. Germline loops: CDR1 KGHSH, CDR2 LQKENI. This CDR3 is built from 16 residues. CDR3 residues: CASSLNGRARADTQYF. CDR3 nucleotides: TGTGCCAGCTCACTTAACGGGAGGGCCAGGGCAGATACGCAGTATTTT.

This clone appeared a single time. This chain connects TRBV6-1 to TRBJ2-7; 12 bases are a match to TRBD1. Germline loops: CDR1 MNHNS, CDR2 SASEGT. Unmatched junction bases numbered 7, after V lost 5 bases and J lost 5 bases. The CDR3 runs 15 residues. The CDR3 reads CASSPRDRGRDEQYF. The CDR3 DNA sequence: TGTGCCAGCAGTCCAAGGGACAGGGGGCGAGACGAGCAGTACTTC.

The chain has TRBV5-1 and TRBJ2-5; no firm D call. This CDR3 spans 14 amino acids. Germline V CDR1 and CDR2: SGHRS, YFSETQ. V gave up 2 bases and J gave up 5 bases, with 13 bases separating them. CDR3 bases: TGCGCCAGCAGCTTATGGAGTGGTGGGGAGACCCAGTACTTC. Residues: CASSLWSGGETQYF.

The chain recombines TRBV11-2 with TRBJ1-1; D remains ambiguous. V was clipped by 5 bases and J by 0 bases, with 7 bases between them. There are 13 residues in the CDR3. CDR1 and CDR2 (germline): SGHAT, FQNNGV. As DNA, the CDR3 is TGTGCCAGCAGCCCCGGGGTGAACACTGAAGCTTTCTTT. Protein sequence: CASSPGVNTEAFF.

The table lists this clone with a count of one. The V and J genes are TRBV5-1 and TRBJ2-1; D possibly corresponds to TRBD1 (6 bases). Germline V lookup: CDR1 SGHRS, CDR2 YFSETQ. The CDR3 consists of 13 residues. Between the trimmed V and J ends, which lost 5 bases and 10 bases, there was a span of 16 bases. The CDR3 sequence: CASSFSTGTEQFF. CDR3 DNA sequence: TGCGCCAGCAGTTTTTCTACTGGGACAGAGCAGTTCTTC.

This clone was recorded only once. The chain combines TRBV5-4 with TRBJ2-1; 13 bases are a match to TRBD2. After removal of 3 bases from V and 6 bases from J, the junction contained 3 bases not matched to a gene. This CDR3 has 15 residues. Germline V gene lookup returns CDR1 SGHNT and CDR2 YYREEE (reference sequence). CDR3 in DNA: TGTGCCAGCAGCTCGGGGACTAGCGGGATCAATGAGCAGTTCTTC. Amino acid sequence: CASSSGTSGINEQFF.

The rearrangement uses TRBV5-4 and TRBJ2-7; 9 bases align to TRBD2. Germline trimming cut 0 bases from V and 4 bases from J; bases unmatched to any gene: 2. The CDR3 consists of 14 residues. Germline lookup yields CDR1 SGHNT and CDR2 YYREEE (reference sequence). CDR3 sequence: CASSLVSGSYEQYF. CDR3 DNA sequence: TGTGCCAGCAGCTTGGTTAGCGGGAGTTACGAGCAGTACTTC.

The chain has TRBV27 and TRBJ1-1; TRBD1 aligns across 7 bases. Germline loops: CDR1 MNHEY, CDR2 SMNVEV (reference sequence). V was pared by 2 bases and J by 3 bases, with 3 bases of the junction left unmatched. This CDR3 is built from 14 residues. The CDR3, as DNA: TGTGCCAGCAGTTTAGACAGGGCGGACACTGAAGCTTTCTTT. Its protein is CASSLDRADTEAFF.

This clone was seen only once. The rearrangement uses TRBV5-4 and TRBJ2-1; 9 bases map to TRBD1. The V and J ends lost 3 bases and 0 bases, in that order; junction bases with no gene match: 4. The germline V gene has CDR1 SGHNT and CDR2 YYREEE (reference sequence). This CDR3 is 16 amino acids long. Here the CDR3 reads CASSSGQGSSYNEQFF. The CDR3 DNA is TGTGCCAGCAGCTCGGGACAGGGAAGCTCCTACAATGAGCAGTTCTTC.

V and J are TRBV30 and TRBJ1-4; 7 bases are a match to TRBD1. CDR3 length: 15 residues. Germline V gene lookup returns CDR1 GTSNPN and CDR2 SVGIG (reference sequence). After removal of 1 base from V and 7 bases from J, the junction contained 9 bases not matched to a gene. The CDR3 DNA follows: TGTGCCTGGAGTGCACAGGGGCTCGTTGGTGAAAAACTGTTTTTT. Translation gives CAWSAQGLVGEKLFF.

This clone was observed a single time. The chain joins TRBV18 to TRBJ2-7, with TRBD1 identical over 8 bases. Unmatched junction bases numbered 10, after V lost 3 bases and J lost 6 bases. The CDR3 totals 15 residues. Germline V gene lookup returns CDR1 KGHSH and CDR2 LQKENI. The CDR3 sequence is CASSPQQGAGGEQYF. The DNA for the CDR3 is TGTGCCAGCTCACCCCAGCAGGGGGCAGGAGGCGAGCAGTACTTC.

This clone was observed once. The chain is built from TRBV29-1 and TRBJ1-2; D remains ambiguous. Germline values: CDR1 SQVTM, CDR2 ANQGSEA. V lost 5 bases and J 0 bases, leaving 7 bases between the germline ends. This CDR3 is built from 12 residues. CDR3 bases: TGCAGCGTTAACAGAGCTAACTATGGCTACACCTTC. This gives the protein CSVNRANYGYTF.